This TCR beta chain was sequenced in a study of identical twins. Of note for this clonotype: Antigen specificity is unknown.

J lost 8 bases, V lost 4 bases, and 6 bases had no gene match. Germline V CDR1 and CDR2: SEHNR, FQNEAQ (reference sequence). The CDR3 consists of 15 residues. Only healthy Caucasians were included as donors. TCRdb re-analysed the 5' RACE reads in MiXCR, keeping a single row per CDR3 protein. The sample consists of hundreds of thousands of distinct CDR3 sequences, under 9.5% of them appearing once. General study results and limits: In cord blood, abundant beta clonotypes had fewer insertions; memory showed no trend. Twins showed weaker excess sharing in their beta out-of-frame sequences. Modelling underestimated the level of out-of-frame TCR alpha sharing observed in monozygotic twins.

These data were likewise used in another study, on yellow fever vaccine responses in identical twins.

The sample taken for sequencing was memory (CD45RO+) T cells sorted from blood. The chain couples TRBV7-9 to TRBJ2-1; TRBD1 aligns across 12 bases. This TCR was recovered from a young woman in good health. CDR3 sequence: CASSSGQGAVHEQFF. The CDR3 coding sequence is TGTGCCAGCAGCTCGGGACAGGGGGCAGTTCATGAGCAGTTCTTC.